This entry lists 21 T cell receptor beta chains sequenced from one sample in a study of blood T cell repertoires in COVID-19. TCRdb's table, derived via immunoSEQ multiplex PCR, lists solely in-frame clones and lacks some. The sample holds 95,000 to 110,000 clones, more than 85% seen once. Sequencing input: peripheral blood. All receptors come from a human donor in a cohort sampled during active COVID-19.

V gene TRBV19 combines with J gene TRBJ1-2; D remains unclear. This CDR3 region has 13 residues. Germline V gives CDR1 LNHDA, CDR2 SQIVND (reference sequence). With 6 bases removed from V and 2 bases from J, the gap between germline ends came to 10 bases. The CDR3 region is CASSKQPNYGYTF. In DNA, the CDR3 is TGTGCCAGTAGCAAACAACCGAACTATGGCTACACCTTC.

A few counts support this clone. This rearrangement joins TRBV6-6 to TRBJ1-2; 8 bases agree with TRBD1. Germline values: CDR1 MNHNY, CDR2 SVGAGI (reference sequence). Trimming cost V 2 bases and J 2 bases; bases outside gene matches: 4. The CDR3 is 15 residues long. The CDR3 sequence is CASSYERTGNYGYTF. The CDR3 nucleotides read TGTGCCAGCAGTTACGAGCGGACAGGGAACTATGGCTACACCTTC.

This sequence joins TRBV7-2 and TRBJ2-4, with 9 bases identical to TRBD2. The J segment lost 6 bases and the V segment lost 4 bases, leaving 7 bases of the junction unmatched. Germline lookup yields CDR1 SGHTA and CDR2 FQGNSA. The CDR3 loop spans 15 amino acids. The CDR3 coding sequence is TGTGCCAGCAGCTGGGGACTAGCAGCGGGAAACATTCAGTACTTC. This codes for CASSWGLAAGNIQYF.

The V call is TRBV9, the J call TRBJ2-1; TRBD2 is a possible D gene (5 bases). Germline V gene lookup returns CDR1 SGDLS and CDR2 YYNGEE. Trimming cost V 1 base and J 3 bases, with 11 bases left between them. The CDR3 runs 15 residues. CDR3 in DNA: TGTGCCAGCAGCGTAACCCTAGCCCACTACAATGAGCAGTTCTTC. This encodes CASSVTLAHYNEQFF.

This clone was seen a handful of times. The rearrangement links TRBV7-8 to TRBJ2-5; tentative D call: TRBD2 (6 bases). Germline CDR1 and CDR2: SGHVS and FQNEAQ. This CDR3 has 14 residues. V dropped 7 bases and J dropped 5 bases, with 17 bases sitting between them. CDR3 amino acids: CASNLGGFVETQYF. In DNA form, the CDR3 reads TGTGCCAGCAACTTGGGGGGATTCGTGGAGACCCAGTACTTC. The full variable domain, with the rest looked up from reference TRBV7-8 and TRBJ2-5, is GAGVSQSPRYKVAKRGQDVALRCDPISGHVSLFWYQQALGQGPEFLTYFQNEAQLDKSGLPSDRFFAERPEGSVSTLKIQRTQQEDSAVYLCASNLGGFVETQYFGPGTRLLVL.

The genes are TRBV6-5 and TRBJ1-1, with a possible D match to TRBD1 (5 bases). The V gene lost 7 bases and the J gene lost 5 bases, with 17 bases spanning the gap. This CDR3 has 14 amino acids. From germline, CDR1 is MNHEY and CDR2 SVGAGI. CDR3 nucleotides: TGTGCCAGCACCTACCGGCAGGGTGGGACTGAAGCTTTCTTT. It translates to CASTYRQGGTEAFF.

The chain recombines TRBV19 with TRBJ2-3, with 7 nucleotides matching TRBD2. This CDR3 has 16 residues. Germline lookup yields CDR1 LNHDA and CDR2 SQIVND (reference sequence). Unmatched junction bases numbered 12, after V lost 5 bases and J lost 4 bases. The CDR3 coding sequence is TGTGCCAGTAGTCCCACATTGAGTGCGGGGGCAGATACGCAGTATTTT. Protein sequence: CASSPTLSAGADTQYF.

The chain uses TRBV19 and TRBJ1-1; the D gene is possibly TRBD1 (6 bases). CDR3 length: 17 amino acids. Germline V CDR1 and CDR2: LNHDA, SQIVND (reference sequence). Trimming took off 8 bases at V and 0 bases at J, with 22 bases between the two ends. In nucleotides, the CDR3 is TGTGCCAGTGGACTCACCAGGGGCCAACCTATGAACACTGAAGCTTTCTTT. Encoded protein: CASGLTRGQPMNTEAFF.

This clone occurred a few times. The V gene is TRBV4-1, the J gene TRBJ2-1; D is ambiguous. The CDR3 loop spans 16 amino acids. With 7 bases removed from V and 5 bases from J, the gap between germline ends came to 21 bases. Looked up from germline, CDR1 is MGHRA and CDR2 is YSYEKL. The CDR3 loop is CASTLSAVVRDNEQFF. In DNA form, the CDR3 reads TGCGCCAGCACACTCTCCGCCGTGGTGAGAGACAATGAGCAGTTCTTC.

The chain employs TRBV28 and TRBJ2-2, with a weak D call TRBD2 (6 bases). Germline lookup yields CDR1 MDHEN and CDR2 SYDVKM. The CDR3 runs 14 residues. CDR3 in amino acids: CASMRDPNTGELFF. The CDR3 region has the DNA TGTGCTTCTATGCGGGACCCGAACACCGGGGAGCTGTTTTTT.

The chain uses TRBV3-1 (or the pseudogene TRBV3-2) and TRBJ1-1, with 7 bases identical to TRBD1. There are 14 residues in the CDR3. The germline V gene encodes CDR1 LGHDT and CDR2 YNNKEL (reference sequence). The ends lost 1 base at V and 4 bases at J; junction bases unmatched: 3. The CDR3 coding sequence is TGTGCCAGCAGCCAAGTTCCAGGGGGCACTGAAGCTTTCTTT. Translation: CASSQVPGGTEAFF.

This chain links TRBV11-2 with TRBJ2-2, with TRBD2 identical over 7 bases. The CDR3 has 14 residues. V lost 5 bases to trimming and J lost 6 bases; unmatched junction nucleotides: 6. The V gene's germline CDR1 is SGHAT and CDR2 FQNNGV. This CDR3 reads CASSPLSGAGELFF. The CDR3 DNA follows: TGTGCCAGCAGCCCCCTCAGCGGGGCCGGGGAGCTGTTTTTT. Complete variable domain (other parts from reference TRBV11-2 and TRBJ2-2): EAGVAQSPRYKIIEKRQSVAFWCNPISGHATLYWYQQILGQGPKLLIQFQNNGVVDDSQLPKDRFSAERLKGVDSTLKIQPAKLEDSAVYLCASSPLSGAGELFFGEGSRLTVL.

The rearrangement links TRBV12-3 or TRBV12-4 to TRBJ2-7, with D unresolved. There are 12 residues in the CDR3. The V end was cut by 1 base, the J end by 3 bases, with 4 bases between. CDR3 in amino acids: CASSLDSYEQYF. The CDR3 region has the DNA TGTGCCAGCAGTTTAGACAGCTACGAGCAGTACTTC.

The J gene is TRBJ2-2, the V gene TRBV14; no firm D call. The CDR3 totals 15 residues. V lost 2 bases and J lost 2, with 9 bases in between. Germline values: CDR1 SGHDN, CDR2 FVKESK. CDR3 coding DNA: TGTGCCAGCAGCCAATATCAGATTAACACCGGGGAGCTGTTTTTT. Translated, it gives CASSQYQINTGELFF.

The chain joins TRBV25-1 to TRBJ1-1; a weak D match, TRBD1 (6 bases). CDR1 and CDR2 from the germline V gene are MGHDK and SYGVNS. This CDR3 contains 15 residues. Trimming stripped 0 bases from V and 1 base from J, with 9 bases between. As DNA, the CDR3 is TGTGCCAGCAGTGAATACAGGGGACAGAACACTGAAGCTTTCTTT. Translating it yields CASSEYRGQNTEAFF.

The CDR3 DNA reads as TGTGCCAGTAGTACGACAGGGGGGTCTAGTGAGCAGTACTTC. Its translation: CASSTTGGSSEQYF. The chain has TRBV19 and TRBJ2-7; 9 nucleotides align to TRBD1. Trimming cost V 4 bases and J 7 bases; bases outside gene matches: 8. The CDR3 totals 14 residues. Germline CDR1 LNHDA, CDR2 SQIVND (reference sequence). The full variable domain, completed using reference TRBV19 and TRBJ2-7, is DGGITQSPKYLFRKEGQNVTLSCEQNLNHDAMYWYRQDPGQGLRLIYYSQIVNDFQKGDIAEGYSVSREKKESFPLTVTSAQKNPTAFYLCASSTTGGSSEQYFGPGTRLTVT.

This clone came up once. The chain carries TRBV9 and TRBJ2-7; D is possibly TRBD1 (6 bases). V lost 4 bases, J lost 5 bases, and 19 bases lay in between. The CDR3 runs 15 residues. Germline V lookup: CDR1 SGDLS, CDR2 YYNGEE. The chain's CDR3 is CASSRQVTKLDEQYF. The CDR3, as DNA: TGTGCCAGCAGCCGACAGGTTACTAAGTTGGACGAGCAGTACTTC. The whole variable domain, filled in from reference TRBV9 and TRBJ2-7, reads DSGVTQTPKHLITATGQRVTLRCSPRSGDLSVYWYQQSLDQGLQFLIQYYNGEERAKGNILERFSAQQFPDLHSELNLSSLELGDSALYFCASSRQVTKLDEQYFGPGTRLTVT.

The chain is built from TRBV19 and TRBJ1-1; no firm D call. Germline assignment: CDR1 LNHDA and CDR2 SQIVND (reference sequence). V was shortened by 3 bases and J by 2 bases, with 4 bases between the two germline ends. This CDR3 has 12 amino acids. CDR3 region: CASSIGNTEAFF. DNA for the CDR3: TGTGCCAGTAGTATCGGTAACACTGAAGCTTTCTTT.

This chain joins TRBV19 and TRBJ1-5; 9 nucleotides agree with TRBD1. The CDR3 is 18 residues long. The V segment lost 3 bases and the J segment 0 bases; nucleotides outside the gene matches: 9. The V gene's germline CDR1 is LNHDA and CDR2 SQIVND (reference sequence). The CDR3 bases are TGTGCCAGTAGTATGCGGGACAGGGCCTACTATAGCAATCAGCCCCAGCATTTT. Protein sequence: CASSMRDRAYYSNQPQHF.

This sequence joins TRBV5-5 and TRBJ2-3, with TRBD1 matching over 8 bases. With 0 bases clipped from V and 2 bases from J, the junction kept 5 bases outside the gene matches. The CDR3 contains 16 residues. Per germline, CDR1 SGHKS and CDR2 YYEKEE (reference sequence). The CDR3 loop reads CASSLDRTGTTDTQYF. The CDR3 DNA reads TGTGCCAGCAGCTTGGATCGGACAGGGACCACAGATACGCAGTATTTT.

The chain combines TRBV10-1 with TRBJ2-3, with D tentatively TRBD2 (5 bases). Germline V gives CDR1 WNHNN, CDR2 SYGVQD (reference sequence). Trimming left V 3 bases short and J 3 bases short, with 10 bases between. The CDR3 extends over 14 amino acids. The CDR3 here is CASSDSTGTDTQYF. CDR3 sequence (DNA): TGCGCCAGCAGTGACTCAACGGGAACAGATACGCAGTATTTT.